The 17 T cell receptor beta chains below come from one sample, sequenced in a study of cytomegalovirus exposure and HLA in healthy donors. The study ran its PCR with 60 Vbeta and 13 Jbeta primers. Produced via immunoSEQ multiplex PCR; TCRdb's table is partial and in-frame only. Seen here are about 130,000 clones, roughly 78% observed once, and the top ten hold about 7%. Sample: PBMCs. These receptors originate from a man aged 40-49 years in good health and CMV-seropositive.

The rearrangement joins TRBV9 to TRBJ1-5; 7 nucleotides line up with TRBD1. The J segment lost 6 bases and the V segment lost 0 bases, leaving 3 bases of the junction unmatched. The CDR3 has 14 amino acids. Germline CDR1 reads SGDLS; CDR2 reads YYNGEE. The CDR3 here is CASSVEGAGQPQHF. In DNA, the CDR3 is TGTGCCAGCAGCGTAGAGGGGGCAGGTCAGCCCCAGCATTTT.

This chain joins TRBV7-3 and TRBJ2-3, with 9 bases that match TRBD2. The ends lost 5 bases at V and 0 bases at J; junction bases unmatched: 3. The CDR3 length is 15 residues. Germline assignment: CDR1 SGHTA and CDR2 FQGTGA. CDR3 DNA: TGTGCCAGCAGCCCCAGCGGGAGGAGCACAGATACGCAGTATTTT. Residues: CASSPSGRSTDTQYF.

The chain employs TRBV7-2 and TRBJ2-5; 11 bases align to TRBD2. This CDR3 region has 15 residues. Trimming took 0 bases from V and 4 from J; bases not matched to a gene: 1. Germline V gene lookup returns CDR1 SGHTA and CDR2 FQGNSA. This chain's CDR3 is CASSLALAGAETQYF. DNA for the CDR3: TGTGCCAGCAGCTTAGCACTAGCGGGAGCAGAGACCCAGTACTTC.

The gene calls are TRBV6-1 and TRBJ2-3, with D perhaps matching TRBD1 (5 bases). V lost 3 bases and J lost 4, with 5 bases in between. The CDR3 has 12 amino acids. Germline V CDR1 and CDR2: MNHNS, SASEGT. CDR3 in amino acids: CASSEGPDTQYF. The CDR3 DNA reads TGTGCCAGCAGTGAGGGGCCAGATACGCAGTATTTT.

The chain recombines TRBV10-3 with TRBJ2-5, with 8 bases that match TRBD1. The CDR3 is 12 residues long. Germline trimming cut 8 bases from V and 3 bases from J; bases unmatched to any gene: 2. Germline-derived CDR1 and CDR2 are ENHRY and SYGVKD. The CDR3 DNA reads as TGTGCCATCTCGGACAGGGAAGAGACCCAGTACTTC. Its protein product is CAISDREETQYF.

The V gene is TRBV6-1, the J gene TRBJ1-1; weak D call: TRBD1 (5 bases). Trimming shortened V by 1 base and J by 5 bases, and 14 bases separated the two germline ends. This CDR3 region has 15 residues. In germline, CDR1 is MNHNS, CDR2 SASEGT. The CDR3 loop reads CASSEVAGGETEAFF. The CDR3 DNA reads TGTGCCAGCAGTGAAGTCGCCGGGGGGGAAACTGAAGCTTTCTTT.

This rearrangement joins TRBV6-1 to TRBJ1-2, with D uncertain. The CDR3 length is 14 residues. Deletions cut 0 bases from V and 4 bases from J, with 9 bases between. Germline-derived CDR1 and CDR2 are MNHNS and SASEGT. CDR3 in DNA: TGTGCCAGCAGTGAAGCGCGGGCTGGCTATGGCTACACCTTC. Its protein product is CASSEARAGYGYTF.

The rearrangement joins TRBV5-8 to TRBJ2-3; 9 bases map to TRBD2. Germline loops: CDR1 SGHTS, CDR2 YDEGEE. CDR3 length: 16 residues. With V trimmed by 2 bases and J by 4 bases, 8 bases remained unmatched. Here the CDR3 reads CASSLGSGRAPDTQYF. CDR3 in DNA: TGTGCCAGCAGCTTAGGTAGCGGGAGAGCCCCAGATACGCAGTATTTT.

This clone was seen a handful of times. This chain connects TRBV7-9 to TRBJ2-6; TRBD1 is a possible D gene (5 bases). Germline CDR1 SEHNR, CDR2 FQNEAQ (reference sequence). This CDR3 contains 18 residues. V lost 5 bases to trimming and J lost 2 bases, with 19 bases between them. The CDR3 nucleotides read TGTGCCAGCAGCACCTTGACAGATTTGTCAACTGGGGCCAACGTCCTGACTTTC. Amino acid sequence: CASSTLTDLSTGANVLTF.

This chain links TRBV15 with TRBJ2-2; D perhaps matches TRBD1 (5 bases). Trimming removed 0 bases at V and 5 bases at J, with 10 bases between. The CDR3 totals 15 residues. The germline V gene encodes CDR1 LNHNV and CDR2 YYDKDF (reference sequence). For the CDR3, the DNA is TGTGCCACCAGCAGAGAGCAGGGATATACCGGGGAGCTGTTTTTT. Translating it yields CATSREQGYTGELFF.

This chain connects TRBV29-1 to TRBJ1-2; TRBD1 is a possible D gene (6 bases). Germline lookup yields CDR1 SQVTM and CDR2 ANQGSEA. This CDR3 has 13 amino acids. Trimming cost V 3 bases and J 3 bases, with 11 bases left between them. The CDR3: CSVDETGDYGYTF. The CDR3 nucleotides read TGCAGCGTTGATGAGACAGGAGACTATGGCTACACCTTC.

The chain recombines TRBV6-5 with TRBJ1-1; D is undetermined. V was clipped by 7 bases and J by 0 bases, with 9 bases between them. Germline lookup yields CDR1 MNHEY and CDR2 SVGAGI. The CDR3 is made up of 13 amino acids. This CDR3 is CASTVSMNTEAFF. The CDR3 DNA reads TGTGCCAGCACGGTGTCGATGAACACTGAAGCTTTCTTT.

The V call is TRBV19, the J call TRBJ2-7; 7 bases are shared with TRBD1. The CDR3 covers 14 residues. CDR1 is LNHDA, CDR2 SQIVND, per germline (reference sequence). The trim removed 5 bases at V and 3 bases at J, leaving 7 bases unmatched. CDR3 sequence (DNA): TGTGCCAGTAGTCCATTTGCAGGGGGCTACGAGCAGTACTTC. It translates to CASSPFAGGYEQYF.

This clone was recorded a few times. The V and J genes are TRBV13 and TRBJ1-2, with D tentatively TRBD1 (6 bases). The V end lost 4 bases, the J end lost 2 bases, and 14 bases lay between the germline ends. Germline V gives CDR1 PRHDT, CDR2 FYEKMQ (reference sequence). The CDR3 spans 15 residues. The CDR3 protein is CASSSRTEYNYGYTF. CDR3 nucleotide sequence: TGTGCCAGCAGCTCCAGGACAGAGTACAACTATGGCTACACCTTC.

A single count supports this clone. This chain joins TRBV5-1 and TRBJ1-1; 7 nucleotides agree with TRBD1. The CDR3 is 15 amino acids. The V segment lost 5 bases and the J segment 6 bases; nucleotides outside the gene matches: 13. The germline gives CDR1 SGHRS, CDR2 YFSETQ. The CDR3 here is CASSPGTGAEPEAFF. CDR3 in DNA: TGCGCCAGCAGTCCCGGAACAGGGGCCGAACCTGAAGCTTTCTTT.

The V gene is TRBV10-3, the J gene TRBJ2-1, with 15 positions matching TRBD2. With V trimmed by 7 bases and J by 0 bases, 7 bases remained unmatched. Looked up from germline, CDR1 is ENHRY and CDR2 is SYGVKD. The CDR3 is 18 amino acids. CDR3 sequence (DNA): TGTGCCATCACGGGGACTAGCGGGAGGTCTAGCTCCTACAATGAGCAGTTCTTC. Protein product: CAITGTSGRSSSYNEQFF.

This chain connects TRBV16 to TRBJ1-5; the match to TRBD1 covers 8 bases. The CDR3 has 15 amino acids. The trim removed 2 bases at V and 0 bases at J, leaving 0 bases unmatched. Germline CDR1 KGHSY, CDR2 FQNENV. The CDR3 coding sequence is TGTGCCAGCAGCCAACAGGGGGCTAGCAATCAGCCCCAGCATTTT. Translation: CASSQQGASNQPQHF.